Below are 19 T cell receptor beta chains sequenced from a single sample in a study of spatial heterogeneity in lung cancer. TCRdb passed the 5' RACE reads through MiXCR, listing each CDR3 protein once. The repertoire has 7,500 to 10,000 distinct CDR3 sequences, around 9.3% of them found once; the top ten carry roughly 12%. Study-wide findings and caveats: Tumors with more nonsynonymous mutations had more expanded intratumoral alpha and beta TCRs.

The time point denotes: sample taken at primary tumor resection. The antigens for these receptors are not known. Material: lung tumor tissue, obtained at surgery. The source of these receptors is a female donor with early-stage non-small cell lung cancer.

By frequency in the sample, this clonotype is medium-sized (0.01 to 0.1%). The V call is TRBV29-1, the J call TRBJ2-2, with 9 bases that match TRBD1. The CDR3 runs to 14 residues. Germline V gene lookup returns CDR1 SQVTM and CDR2 ANQGSEA. Unmatched junction bases numbered 3, after V lost 3 bases and J lost 4 bases. CDR3 nucleotides: TGCAGCGTTGAGGGACAGGGTGGCACCGGGGAGCTGTTTTTT. Encoded protein: CSVEGQGGTGELFF.

By proportion, this clonotype is medium-sized. The V gene is TRBV6-5, the J gene TRBJ1-1, with D unclear. Germline assignment: CDR1 MNHEY and CDR2 SVGAGI. V was shortened by 2 bases and J by 4 bases, with 8 bases between the two germline ends. This CDR3 is built from 13 residues. Here the CDR3 DNA reads TGTGCCAGCAGTTACGAGTGGGGCACTGAAGCTTTCTTT. Translation gives CASSYEWGTEAFF.

This clonotype ranks as medium-sized (0.01 to 0.1%). J is TRBJ1-5 and V is TRBV4-2, with a weak D call TRBD1 (5 bases). V was pared by 5 bases and J by 6 bases, with 23 bases between. CDR3 length: 17 residues. Germline CDR1 is LGHNA and CDR2 is YNFKEQ. The CDR3 region is CASSKVGMQGKAQPQHF. The DNA for the CDR3 is TGTGCCAGCAGCAAGGTGGGGATGCAGGGCAAGGCTCAGCCCCAGCATTTT.

This clonotype was detected a few times. The chain carries TRBV27 and TRBJ2-2; D perhaps matches TRBD1 (6 bases). The germline V gene has CDR1 MNHEY and CDR2 SMNVEV (reference sequence). This CDR3 comprises 17 residues. V was cut by 8 bases and J by 2 bases, with 21 bases left in between. Here the CDR3 reads CASGIKSRDTNTGELFF. Here the CDR3 DNA reads TGTGCCAGCGGGATCAAAAGCCGGGACACCAACACCGGGGAGCTGTTTTTT.

Comments on this clonotype: A much larger clone sits a single nucleotide away, making a read error possible. This chain joins TRBV27 and TRBJ1-5; 7 positions match TRBD1. V lost 3 bases to trimming and J lost 9 bases; unmatched junction nucleotides: 5. CDR3 length: 13 amino acids. Germline-derived CDR1 and CDR2 are MNHEY and SMNVEV (reference sequence). The CDR3 loop reads CASSFTGDRPQHF. DNA of the CDR3: TGTGCCAGCAGTTTTACAGGGGATCGGCCCCAGCATTTT.

This clonotype was recorded a few times. The V and J genes are TRBV4-3 and TRBJ2-1, with D perhaps matching TRBD1 or TRBD2 (5 bases each). CDR3 length equals 15 residues. Germline CDR1 LGHNA, CDR2 YSLEER. V gave up 0 bases and J gave up 4 bases, with 10 bases separating them. DNA for the CDR3: TGCGCCAGCAGCCAAGATGGGGGACGTTACAATGAGCAGTTCTTC. This sequence encodes CASSQDGGRYNEQFF.

In this sample, this clonotype turned up a few times. The gene calls are TRBV29-1 and TRBJ1-2; D may be TRBD1 (6 bases). Trimming took 4 bases from V and 4 from J, leaving 10 bases between them. Germline lookup yields CDR1 SQVTM and CDR2 ANQGSEA. The CDR3 loop spans 12 amino acids. The CDR3 bases are TGCAGCGTTGCCAGGGGCGGCTATGGCTACACCTTC. Amino acids: CSVARGGYGYTF.

This sequence joins TRBV29-1 and TRBJ1-1; 7 nucleotides line up with TRBD1. The CDR3 is made up of 11 amino acids. In germline, CDR1 is SQVTM, CDR2 ANQGSEA. V dropped 6 bases and J dropped 4; count of bases not matched to a gene: 2. The CDR3 DNA reads as TGCAGCGTAGGGGGCACCACTGAAGCTTTCTTT. Translated, it gives CSVGGTTEAFF.

The V gene is TRBV6-2 or TRBV6-3, the J gene TRBJ1-6; 7 nucleotides align to TRBD1. CDR3 length: 13 amino acids. The V segment lost 5 bases and the J segment 9 bases; nucleotides outside the gene matches: 4. CDR1 and CDR2 from the germline V gene are MNHEY and SVGEGT. The CDR3 sequence is CASSPRGPSPLHF. The CDR3 coding sequence is TGTGCCAGCAGTCCGAGGGGGCCTTCACCCCTCCACTTT.

J is TRBJ1-3 and V is TRBV7-2; D unclear. CDR1 is SGHTA, CDR2 FQGNSA, per germline. Trimming removed 5 bases from V and 0 bases from J, with 11 bases in between. The length of the CDR3 is 15 residues. The CDR3 region has the DNA TGTGCCAGCAGCCGTACCAGCCACTCTGGAAACACCATATATTTT. This sequence encodes CASSRTSHSGNTIYF.

This clonotype is classed as medium-sized. This sequence joins TRBV28 and TRBJ1-5; 8 bases line up with TRBD1. V was pared by 9 bases and J by 1 base, with 2 bases of the junction left unmatched. CDR1 is MDHEN and CDR2 is SYDVKM in the germline V gene. The CDR3 has 13 amino acids. The CDR3 DNA follows: TGTGCCAGTCGACAGGGGAGCAATCAGCCCCAGCATTTT. This gives the protein CASRQGSNQPQHF.

This clonotype is classed as medium-sized. This rearrangement joins TRBV6-2 or TRBV6-3 to TRBJ1-5; 7 nucleotides match TRBD1. Per the germline V gene, CDR1 is MNHEY and CDR2 is SVGEGT. This CDR3 comprises 19 residues. The ends lost 2 bases at V and 0 bases at J; junction bases unmatched: 13. Here the CDR3 reads CASSYTLWDRINSNQPQHF. The CDR3 coding sequence is TGTGCCAGCAGTTACACCCTCTGGGACAGAATCAATAGCAATCAGCCCCAGCATTTT.

By proportion, this clonotype is medium-sized. V gene TRBV7-6 combines with J gene TRBJ1-6; D remains unclear. Germline CDR1 and CDR2: SGHVS and FNYEAQ. The V gene lost 5 bases and the J gene lost 2 bases, with 28 bases spanning the gap. The CDR3 totals 21 residues. This CDR3 is CASSLAPPVTNQVTYNSPLHF. The DNA for the CDR3 is TGTGCCAGCAGCCTCGCCCCTCCGGTTACTAACCAGGTCACCTATAATTCACCCCTCCACTTT.

By share, this clonotype counts as medium-sized. V usage is TRBV20-1 and J usage is TRBJ2-3; 7 positions agree with TRBD2. Trimming removed 4 bases from V and 5 bases from J; junction bases left unmatched: 15. Germline CDR1 is DFQATT and CDR2 is SNEGSKA (reference sequence). CDR3 length: 16 residues. The CDR3 region has the DNA TGCAGTGCTACCCCCCGGGGGGTCACCGGAGGAGATACGCAGTATTTT. Its protein product is CSATPRGVTGGDTQYF.

In this sample, this clonotype is medium-sized. V is TRBV7-2 and J is TRBJ2-3; a weak D match, TRBD2 (6 bases). V was cut by 6 bases and J by 5 bases, with 18 bases left in between. The CDR3 extends over 15 amino acids. From germline, CDR1 is SGHTA and CDR2 FQGNSA. CDR3 sequence (DNA): TGTGCCAGCAGATTCCGGCGGGACTCACAAGATACGCAGTATTTT. This translates into CASRFRRDSQDTQYF.

This clonotype was observed a few times. This rearrangement joins TRBV6-1 to TRBJ2-5; maybe TRBD1 (6 bases). The CDR3 covers 15 residues. Trimming took 2 bases from V and 2 from J, leaving 12 bases between them. Germline V gives CDR1 MNHNS, CDR2 SASEGT. The CDR3 sequence: CASSESRGPQETQYF. Here the CDR3 DNA reads TGTGCCAGCAGTGAATCCAGGGGACCTCAAGAGACCCAGTACTTC.

This clonotype was observed a few times. V gene TRBV10-3 combines with J gene TRBJ1-5; D not certain. CDR1 ENHRY and CDR2 SYGVKD come from the germline V gene. V was clipped by 0 bases and J by 4 bases, with 10 bases between them. This CDR3 has 15 residues. CDR3 bases: TGTGCCATCAGTGAGTCACACGGGGAAAATCAGCCCCAGCATTTT. It is translated as CAISESHGENQPQHF.

This clonotype was seen ten or more times. The CDR3 DNA reads as TGTGCCAGCAGCCATTTGGACAGGGAACCTTTCTTT. This gives the protein CASSHLDREPFF. This chain joins TRBV3-1 and TRBJ1-1; 8 bases line up with TRBD1. The CDR3 has 12 residues. Trimming removed 3 bases from V and 12 bases from J; junction bases left unmatched: 6. Per the germline V gene, CDR1 is LGHDT and CDR2 is YNNKEL (reference sequence).

J is TRBJ1-5 and V is TRBV20-1; 7 bases line up with TRBD1. There are 15 residues in the CDR3. Trimming took 0 bases from V and 7 from J; bases not matched to a gene: 9. Germline lookup yields CDR1 DFQATT and CDR2 SNEGSKA (reference sequence). CDR3 protein: CSARDPAGGWQPQHF. The CDR3 DNA reads TGCAGTGCTAGAGATCCGGCAGGGGGTTGGCAGCCCCAGCATTTT.